This T cell receptor beta chain was found in a study of OX40 agonist ivuxolimab in advanced cancers. Only in-frame clones appear in the TCRdb table, and some are missing; sequencing was by immunoSEQ multiplex PCR. The table records 60,000 to 75,000 clones, around 82% of them present only once. The V gene end was trimmed by 8 bases and the J gene end by 5 bases; junction bases not matched to a gene: 8. The CDR3 extends over 13 amino acids. Per germline, CDR1 SGHAT and CDR2 FQDESV (reference sequence). Sample: CD4+ or CD8+ T cells sorted from blood, taken in a trial of the OX40 agonist ivuxolimab. The clonotype comes from an adult with an advanced solid tumor such as melanoma, head and neck, liver or kidney cancer. V and J are TRBV11-1 and TRBJ2-7; 8 bases map to TRBD1. CDR3 residues: CASSWTGKNEQYF. The CDR3 nucleotides read TGTGCCAGCTCCTGGACAGGGAAAAACGAGCAGTACTTC. Filled out from reference TRBV11-1 and TRBJ2-7, the complete variable domain reads EAEVAQSPRYKITEKSQAVAFWCDPISGHATLYWYRQILGQGPELLVQFQDESVVDDSQLPKDRFSAERLKGVDSTLKIQPAELGDSAMYLCASSWTGKNEQYFGPGTRLTVT.